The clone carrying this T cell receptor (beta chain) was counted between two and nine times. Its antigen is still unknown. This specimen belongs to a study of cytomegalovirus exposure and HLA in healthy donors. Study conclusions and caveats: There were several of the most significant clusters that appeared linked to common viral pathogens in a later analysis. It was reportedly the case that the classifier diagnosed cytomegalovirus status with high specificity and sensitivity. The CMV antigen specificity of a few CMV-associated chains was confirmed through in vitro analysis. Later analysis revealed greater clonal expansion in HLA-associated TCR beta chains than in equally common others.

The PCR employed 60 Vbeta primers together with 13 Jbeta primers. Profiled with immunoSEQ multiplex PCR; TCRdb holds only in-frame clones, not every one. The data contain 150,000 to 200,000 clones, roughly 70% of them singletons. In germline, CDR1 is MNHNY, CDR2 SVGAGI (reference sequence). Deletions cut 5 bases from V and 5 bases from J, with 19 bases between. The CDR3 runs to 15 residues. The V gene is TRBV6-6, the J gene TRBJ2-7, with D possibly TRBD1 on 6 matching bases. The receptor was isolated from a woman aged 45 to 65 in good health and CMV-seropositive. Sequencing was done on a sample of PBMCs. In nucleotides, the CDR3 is TGTGCCAGCAGTACTTCAGGGGCCGTGGGGGACGAGCAGTACTTC. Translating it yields CASSTSGAVGDEQYF.